This TCR beta chain was recovered during a study of technical replicates of blood from a few donors. This table comes from immunoSEQ multiplex PCR, and its TCRdb copy is limited to in-frame clones, with some not included. The sample comprises about 53,000 clones, around 83% of which are singletons, and over 5% rests with the top ten. Germline assignment: CDR1 LGHNA and CDR2 YSLEER. Losses at the gene ends were 1 base for V and 1 base for J; bases not matched to a gene: 4. The CDR3 length is 16 residues. The clonotype originates from a human donor in good health. Some clones in this sample may be carry-over from other donors' samples. Sequencing was performed on PBMCs. The chain has TRBV4-3 and TRBJ2-3; 8 bases are a match to TRBD2. The CDR3 coding sequence is TGCGCCAGCAGCCAAGCGGGACTAGGGGGCACAGATACGCAGTATTTT. This gives the protein CASSQAGLGGTDTQYF.